This T cell receptor beta chain was observed in a study of blood T cell repertoires in COVID-19. Looking at the study overall: Spain, Italy and the United States supplied samples that represented acute and convalescent COVID-19. Sources were T cells, B-cell-depleted T cells, or PBMCs; the material itself was cDNA or gDNA.

This CDR3 is 16 amino acids long. The germline V gene has CDR1 LNHNV and CDR2 YYDKDF (reference sequence). V shed 0 bases and J 1 base; nucleotides not matched to a gene: 0. As originally analysed: Reference gene primer amplification gave nucleated cell count estimates. Profiled with immunoSEQ multiplex PCR; TCRdb holds only in-frame clones, not every one. The DNA gave D and trimming, while V, J and clone size come from that table. The table lists 100,000 to 130,000 clones, about 85% of them singletons, with more than 3.5% in the top ten. The origin of this receptor is a woman in her seventies with acute or convalescent COVID-19. Sequenced material: peripheral blood. The chain is built from TRBV15 and TRBJ2-5, with 12 bases lining up with TRBD2. The CDR3 loop reads CATSRELAGGQETQYF. Written as DNA, the CDR3 is TGTGCCACCAGCAGAGAACTAGCGGGGGGCCAAGAGACCCAGTACTTC.